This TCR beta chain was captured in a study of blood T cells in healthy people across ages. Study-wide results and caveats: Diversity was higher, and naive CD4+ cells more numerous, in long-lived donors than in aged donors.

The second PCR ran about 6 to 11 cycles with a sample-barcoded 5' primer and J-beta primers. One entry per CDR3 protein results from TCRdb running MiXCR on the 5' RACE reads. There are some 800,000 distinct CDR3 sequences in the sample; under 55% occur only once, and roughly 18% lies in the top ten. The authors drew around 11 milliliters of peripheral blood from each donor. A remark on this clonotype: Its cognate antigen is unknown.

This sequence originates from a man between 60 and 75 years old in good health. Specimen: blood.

The CDR3, as DNA: TGTGCCAGCAGCGTAACCCCTCTTTCGGCCGGGTCGAGCGAGACCCAGTACTTC. Translating gives CASSVTPLSAGSSETQYF. The V gene is TRBV9, the J gene TRBJ2-5; D is uncertain. V shed 1 base and J shed 5 bases, with 24 bases lying between them. The V gene's germline CDR1 is SGDLS and CDR2 YYNGEE. This CDR3 comprises 18 residues.